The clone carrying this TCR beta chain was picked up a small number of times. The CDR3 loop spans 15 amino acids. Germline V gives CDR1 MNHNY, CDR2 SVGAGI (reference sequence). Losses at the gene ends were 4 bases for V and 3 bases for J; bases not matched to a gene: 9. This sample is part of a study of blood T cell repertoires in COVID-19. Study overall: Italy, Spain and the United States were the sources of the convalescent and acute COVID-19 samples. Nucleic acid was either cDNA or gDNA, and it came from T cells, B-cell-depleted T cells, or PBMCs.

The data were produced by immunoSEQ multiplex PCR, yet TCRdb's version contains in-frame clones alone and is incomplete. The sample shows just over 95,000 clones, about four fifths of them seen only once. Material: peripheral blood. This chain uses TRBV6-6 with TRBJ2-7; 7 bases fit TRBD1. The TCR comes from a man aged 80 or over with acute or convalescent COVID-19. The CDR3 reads CASSLRTGGNYEQYF. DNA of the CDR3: TGTGCCAGCAGTTTAAGGACAGGAGGAAACTACGAGCAGTACTTC.